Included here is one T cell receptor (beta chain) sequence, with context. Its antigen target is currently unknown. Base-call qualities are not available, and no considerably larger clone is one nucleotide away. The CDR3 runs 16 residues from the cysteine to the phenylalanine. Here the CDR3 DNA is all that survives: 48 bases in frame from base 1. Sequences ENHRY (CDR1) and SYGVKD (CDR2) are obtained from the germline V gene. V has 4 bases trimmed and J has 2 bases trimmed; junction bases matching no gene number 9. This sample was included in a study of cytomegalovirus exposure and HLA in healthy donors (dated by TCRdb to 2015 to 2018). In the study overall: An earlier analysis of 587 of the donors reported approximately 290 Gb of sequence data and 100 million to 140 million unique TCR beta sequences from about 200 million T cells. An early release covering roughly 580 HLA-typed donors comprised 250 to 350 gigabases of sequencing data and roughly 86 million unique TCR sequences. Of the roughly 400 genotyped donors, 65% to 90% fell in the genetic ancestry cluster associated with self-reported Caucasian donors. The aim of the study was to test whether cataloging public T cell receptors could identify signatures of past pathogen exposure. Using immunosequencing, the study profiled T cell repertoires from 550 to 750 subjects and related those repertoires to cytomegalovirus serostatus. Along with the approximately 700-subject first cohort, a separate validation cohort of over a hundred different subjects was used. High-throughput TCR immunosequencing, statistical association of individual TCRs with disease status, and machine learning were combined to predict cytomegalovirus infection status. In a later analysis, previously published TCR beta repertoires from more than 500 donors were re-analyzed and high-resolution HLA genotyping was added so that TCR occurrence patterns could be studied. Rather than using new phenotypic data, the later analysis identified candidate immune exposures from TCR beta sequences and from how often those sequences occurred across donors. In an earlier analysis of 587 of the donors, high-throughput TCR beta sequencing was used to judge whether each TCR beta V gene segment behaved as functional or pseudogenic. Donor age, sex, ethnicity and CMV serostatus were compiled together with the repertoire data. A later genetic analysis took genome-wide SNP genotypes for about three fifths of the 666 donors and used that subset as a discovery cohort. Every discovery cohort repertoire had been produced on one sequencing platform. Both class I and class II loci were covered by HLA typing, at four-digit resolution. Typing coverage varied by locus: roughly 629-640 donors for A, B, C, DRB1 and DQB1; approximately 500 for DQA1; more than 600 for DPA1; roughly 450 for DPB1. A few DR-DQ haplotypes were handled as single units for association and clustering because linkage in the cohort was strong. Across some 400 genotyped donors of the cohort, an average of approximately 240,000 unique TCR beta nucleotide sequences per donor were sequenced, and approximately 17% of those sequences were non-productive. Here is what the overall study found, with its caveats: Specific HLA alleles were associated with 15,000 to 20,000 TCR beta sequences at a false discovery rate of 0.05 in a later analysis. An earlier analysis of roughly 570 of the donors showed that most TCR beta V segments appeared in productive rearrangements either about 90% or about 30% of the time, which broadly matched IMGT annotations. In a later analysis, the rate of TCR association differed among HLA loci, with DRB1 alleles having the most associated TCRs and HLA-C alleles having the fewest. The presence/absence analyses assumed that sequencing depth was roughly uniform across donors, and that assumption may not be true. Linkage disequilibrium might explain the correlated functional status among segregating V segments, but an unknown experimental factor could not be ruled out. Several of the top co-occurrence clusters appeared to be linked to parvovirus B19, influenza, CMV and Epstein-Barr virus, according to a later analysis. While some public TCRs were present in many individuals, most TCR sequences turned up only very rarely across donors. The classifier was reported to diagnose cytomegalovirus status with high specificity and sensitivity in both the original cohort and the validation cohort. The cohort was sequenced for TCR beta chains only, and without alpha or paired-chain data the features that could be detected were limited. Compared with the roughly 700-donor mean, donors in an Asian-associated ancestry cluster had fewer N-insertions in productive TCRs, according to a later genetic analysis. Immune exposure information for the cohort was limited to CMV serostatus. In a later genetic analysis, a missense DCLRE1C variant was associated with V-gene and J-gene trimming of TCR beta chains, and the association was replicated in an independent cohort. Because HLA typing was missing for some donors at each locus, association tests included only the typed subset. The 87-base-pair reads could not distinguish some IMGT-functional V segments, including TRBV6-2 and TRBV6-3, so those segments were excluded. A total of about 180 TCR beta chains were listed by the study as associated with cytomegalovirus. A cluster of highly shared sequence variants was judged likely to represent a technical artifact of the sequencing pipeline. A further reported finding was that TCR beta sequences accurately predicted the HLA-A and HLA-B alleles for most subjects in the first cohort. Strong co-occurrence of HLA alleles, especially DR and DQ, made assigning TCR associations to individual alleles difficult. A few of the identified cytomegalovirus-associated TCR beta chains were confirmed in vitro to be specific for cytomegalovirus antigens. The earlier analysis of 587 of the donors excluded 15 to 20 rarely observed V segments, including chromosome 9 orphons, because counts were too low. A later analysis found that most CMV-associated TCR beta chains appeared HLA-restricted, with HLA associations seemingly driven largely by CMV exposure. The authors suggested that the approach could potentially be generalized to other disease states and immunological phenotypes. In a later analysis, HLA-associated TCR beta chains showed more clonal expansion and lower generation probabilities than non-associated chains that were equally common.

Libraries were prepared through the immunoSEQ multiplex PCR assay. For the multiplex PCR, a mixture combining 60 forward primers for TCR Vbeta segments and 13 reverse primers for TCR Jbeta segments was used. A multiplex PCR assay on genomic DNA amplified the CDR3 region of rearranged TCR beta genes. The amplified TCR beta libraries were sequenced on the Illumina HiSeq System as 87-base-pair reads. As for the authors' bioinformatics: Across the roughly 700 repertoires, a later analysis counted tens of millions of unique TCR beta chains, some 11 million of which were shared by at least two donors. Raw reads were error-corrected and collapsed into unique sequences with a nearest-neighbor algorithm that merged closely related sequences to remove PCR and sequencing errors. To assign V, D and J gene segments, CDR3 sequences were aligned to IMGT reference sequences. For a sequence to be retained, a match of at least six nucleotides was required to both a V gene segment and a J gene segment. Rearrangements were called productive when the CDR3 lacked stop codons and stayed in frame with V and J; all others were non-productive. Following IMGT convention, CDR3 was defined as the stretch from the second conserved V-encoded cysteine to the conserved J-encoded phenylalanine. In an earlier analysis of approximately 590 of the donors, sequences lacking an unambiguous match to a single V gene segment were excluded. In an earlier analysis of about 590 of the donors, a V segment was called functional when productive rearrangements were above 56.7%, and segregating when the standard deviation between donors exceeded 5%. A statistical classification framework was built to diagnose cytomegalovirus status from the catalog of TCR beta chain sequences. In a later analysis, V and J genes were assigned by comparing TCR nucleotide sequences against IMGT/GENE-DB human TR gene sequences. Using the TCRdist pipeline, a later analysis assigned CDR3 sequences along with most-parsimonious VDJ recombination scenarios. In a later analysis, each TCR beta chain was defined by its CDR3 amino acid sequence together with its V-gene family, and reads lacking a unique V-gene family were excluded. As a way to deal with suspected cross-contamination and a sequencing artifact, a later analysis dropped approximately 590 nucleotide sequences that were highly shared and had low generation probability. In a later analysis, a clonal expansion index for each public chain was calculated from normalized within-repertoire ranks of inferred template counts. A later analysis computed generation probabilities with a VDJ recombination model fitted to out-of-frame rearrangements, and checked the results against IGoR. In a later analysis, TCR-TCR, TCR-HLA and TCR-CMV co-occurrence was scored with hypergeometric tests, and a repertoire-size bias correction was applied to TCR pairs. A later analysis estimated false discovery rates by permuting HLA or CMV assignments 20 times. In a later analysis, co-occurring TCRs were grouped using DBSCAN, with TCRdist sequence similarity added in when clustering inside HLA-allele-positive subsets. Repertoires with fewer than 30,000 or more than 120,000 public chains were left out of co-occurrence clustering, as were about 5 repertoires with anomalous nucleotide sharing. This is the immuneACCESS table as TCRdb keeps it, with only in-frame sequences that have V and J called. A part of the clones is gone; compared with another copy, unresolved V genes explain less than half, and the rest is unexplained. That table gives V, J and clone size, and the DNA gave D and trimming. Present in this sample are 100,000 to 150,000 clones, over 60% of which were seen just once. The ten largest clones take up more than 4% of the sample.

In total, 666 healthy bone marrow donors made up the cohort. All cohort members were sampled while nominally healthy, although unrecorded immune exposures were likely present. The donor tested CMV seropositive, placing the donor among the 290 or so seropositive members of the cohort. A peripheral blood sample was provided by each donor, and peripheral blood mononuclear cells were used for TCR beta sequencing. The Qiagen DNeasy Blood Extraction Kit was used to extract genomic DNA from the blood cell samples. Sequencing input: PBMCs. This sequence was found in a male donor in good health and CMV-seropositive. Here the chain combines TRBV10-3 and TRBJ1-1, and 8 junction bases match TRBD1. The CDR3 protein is CAISGTGTGGNTEAFF. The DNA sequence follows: TGTGCCATCAGTGGAACCGGGACAGGAGGTAACACTGAAGCTTTCTTT.